Here is one T cell receptor beta chain with its context. Its antigen is undetermined. The data were obtained in a study of STAT5B mutations in CD4+ large granular lymphocyte leukemia. Study-wide points: Roughly a quarter of private leukemic clonotypes occurred rarely in other patients' non-leukemic repertoires. Patient CD4-sorted repertoires looked more clonal than healthy CD4+ repertoires, even without putative leukemic clones.

The survey-level immunoSEQ assay was used. Per the authors' pipeline: The detection floor for productive clonotype frequency was 2.59 x 10-5. Profiled with immunoSEQ multiplex PCR; TCRdb holds only in-frame clones, not every one. V, J and clone size reflect that table, while D and trimming were determined from the DNA. The sample records fewer than 50,000 clones, 86% being singletons. The germline V gene has CDR1 ENHRY and CDR2 SYGVKD. The CDR3 is 13 residues long. Germline trimming cut 7 bases from V and 2 bases from J; bases unmatched to any gene: 2. V gene TRBV10-3 combines with J gene TRBJ1-3; 7 nucleotides agree with TRBD1. Sequenced: CD4+ T cells from blood buffy coats. The clonotype comes from a human donor in good health. The CDR3 region has the DNA TGTGCCATCACCGGGACAGCTGGAAACACCATATATTTT. This codes for CAITGTAGNTIYF.